One sample yielded the 20 T cell receptor beta chains listed below, sequenced in a study of blood T cells in healthy people across ages (dated by TCRdb to the mid-2010s). Library preparation employed 5' RACE. Sequencing took place on an Illumina HiSeq 2500. A second PCR of roughly 7 to 12 cycles was performed with a sample-barcoded 5' primer and a J-beta primer mix. TCRdb reprocessed the public reads (quality trimming at Q25 with fastp, clone calling with MiXCR) and kept in-frame beta chains. Rows matching on CDR3 protein sequence are summarized as one entry with the most common DNA and genes. The sample table records about 1.1 million distinct CDR3 sequences; about two fifths of these occur just once. The ten biggest clones cover about 12% of the sample. The sample was blood. Receptors were obtained from a man between 18 and 35 years old in good health.

This clonotype was recorded a few times. The V call is TRBV20-1, the J call TRBJ1-1, with 10 bases fitting TRBD1. Losses at the gene ends were 5 bases for V and 1 base for J; bases not matched to a gene: 13. The CDR3 is made up of 17 amino acids. CDR1 is DFQATT, CDR2 SNEGSKA, per germline (reference sequence). DNA of the CDR3: TGCAGTGCTGGGGCCCGGGACAGGGGAATGGGGAACACTGAAGCTTTCTTT. Protein product: CSAGARDRGMGNTEAFF.

The CDR3 sequence: CASSGWISGNTIYF. The DNA of the CDR3 is TGTGCCAGCAGTGGCTGGATCTCTGGAAACACCATATATTTT. The J gene is TRBJ1-3, the V gene TRBV6-1; the D is unclear. Looked up from germline, CDR1 is MNHNS and CDR2 is SASEGT. V lost 4 bases, J lost 0 bases, and 7 bases lay in between. This CDR3 has 14 residues.

This clonotype was detected only a few times. The chain is built from TRBV7-2 and TRBJ2-3; 7 bases align to TRBD2. Trimming took 10 bases from V and 1 from J; bases not matched to a gene: 5. There are 13 residues in the CDR3. Germline V gene data show CDR1 as SGHTA and CDR2 as FQGNSA. CDR3 loop: CATREEGTDTQYF. CDR3 nucleotides: TGTGCCACCCGGGAGGAGGGCACAGATACGCAGTATTTT.

The genes are TRBV2 and TRBJ2-1; D gene uncertain. V lost 1 base, J lost 4 bases, and 14 bases lay in between. Germline assignment: CDR1 SNHLY and CDR2 FYNNEI. CDR3 size: 16 residues. This CDR3 reads CASSEGAPEGYNEQFF. CDR3 bases: TGTGCCAGCAGTGAAGGGGCACCCGAAGGTTACAATGAGCAGTTCTTC.

A few counts support this clonotype. J is TRBJ2-3 and V is TRBV10-3; 7 positions match TRBD1. The ends lost 4 bases at V and 1 base at J; junction bases unmatched: 8. Per the germline V gene, CDR1 is ENHRY and CDR2 is SYGVKD. The CDR3 runs to 16 residues. For the CDR3, the DNA is TGTGCCATCAGTGGAGGGGGCCTATTTGGCACAGATACGCAGTATTTT. Translating it yields CAISGGGLFGTDTQYF.

This clonotype was seen a few times. The rearrangement joins TRBV3-1 to TRBJ1-5; no clear D. Trimming took off 0 bases at V and 8 bases at J, with 11 bases between the two ends. There are 14 residues in the CDR3. In germline, CDR1 is LGHDT, CDR2 YNNKEL (reference sequence). Written as DNA, the CDR3 is TGTGCCAGCAGCCAAGATGCTTCCCCAAAGCCCCAGCATTTT. Its protein product is CASSQDASPKPQHF.

This clonotype has just a few counts. The rearrangement joins TRBV28 to TRBJ1-5; TRBD1 matches at 7 bases. Trimming cost V 5 bases and J 4 bases; bases outside gene matches: 8. This CDR3 is 15 amino acids long. The germline V gene has CDR1 MDHEN and CDR2 SYDVKM. The CDR3 DNA sequence: TGTGCCAGCAGTGAAGACAGGGATAATAATCAGCCCCAGCATTTT. Its translation: CASSEDRDNNQPQHF.

The CDR3 spells CASSSTTGIAEAFF. The CDR3 nucleotides are TGTGCCAGCAGTTCTACGACAGGGATCGCTGAAGCTTTCTTT. The gene calls are TRBV6-1 and TRBJ1-1; the match to TRBD1 covers 7 bases. Trimming removed 5 bases from V and 6 bases from J; junction bases left unmatched: 9. CDR3 length: 14 residues. Looked up from germline, CDR1 is MNHNS and CDR2 is SASEGT.

This clonotype was recorded a few times. This rearrangement joins TRBV6-2 or TRBV6-3 to TRBJ1-2; 8 positions agree with TRBD1. V lost 10 bases to trimming and J lost 2 bases; unmatched junction nucleotides: 6. Germline V gene sequence: CDR1 MNHEY, CDR2 SVGEGT. The CDR3 totals 13 residues. This CDR3 reads CATLGQENYGYTF. The CDR3 bases are TGTGCCACCCTGGGACAGGAGAACTATGGCTACACCTTC.

The CDR3 is CASSKDQGQAKASSGNTIYF. DNA for the CDR3: TGTGCCAGCAGCAAAGATCAGGGACAGGCGAAGGCGAGCTCTGGAAACACCATATATTTT. The V and J genes are TRBV21-1 and TRBJ1-3; TRBD1 is the table's D call, not checked against the DNA. TRBV21-1 is labeled a pseudogene. The CDR3 covers 20 residues.

This clonotype was detected a few times. The genes are TRBV28 and TRBJ2-5; no definite D call. The V end lost 5 bases, the J end lost 6 bases, and 7 bases lay between the germline ends. Germline V CDR1 and CDR2: MDHEN, SYDVKM. The CDR3 consists of 11 residues. CDR3 sequence (DNA): TGTGCCAGCAGTGACGGCCAGACCCAGTACTTC. This gives the protein CASSDGQTQYF.

The chain recombines TRBV20-1 with TRBJ2-1, with 9 bases aligning to TRBD2. The trim removed 6 bases at V and 8 bases at J, leaving 8 bases unmatched. There are 13 residues in the CDR3. The germline CDR1 and CDR2 sequences are DFQATT and SNEGSKA (reference sequence). CDR3 sequence (DNA): TGCAGTGCAGCGGGGGGCCCCGGGGATGAGCAGTTCTTC. It is translated as CSAAGGPGDEQFF.

This clonotype was counted only a few times. The genes are TRBV3-1 and TRBJ2-3; D unclear. With 4 bases removed from V and 2 bases from J, the gap between germline ends came to 10 bases. Per the germline V gene, CDR1 is LGHDT and CDR2 is YNNKEL (reference sequence). The CDR3 runs to 14 residues. CDR3 residues: CASSLNVNTDTQYF. In DNA, the CDR3 is TGTGCCAGCAGCCTAAACGTAAACACAGATACGCAGTATTTT.

The chain joins TRBV6-6 to TRBJ1-5, with a possible D match to TRBD1 (5 bases). Between the trimmed V and J ends, which lost 7 bases and 1 base, there was a span of 14 bases. Germline-derived CDR1 and CDR2 are MNHNY and SVGAGI (reference sequence). CDR3 length: 15 amino acids. The CDR3: CASISLGGSNQPQHF. CDR3 coding DNA: TGTGCCAGCATCTCACTTGGGGGAAGCAATCAGCCCCAGCATTTT.

The chain uses TRBV18 and TRBJ2-5; no clear D gene. This CDR3 is 14 amino acids long. Germline values: CDR1 KGHSH, CDR2 LQKENI. Trimming pared 0 bases from V and 2 bases from J, leaving 7 bases between. The CDR3 reads CASSPPMQQETQYF. DNA for the CDR3: TGTGCCAGCTCACCACCGATGCAGCAAGAGACCCAGTACTTC.

Concerning this clonotype itself: The junction departs from germline at one end; a sequencing error may be responsible. The genes are TRBV12-3 or TRBV12-4 and TRBJ1-1; D gene unclear. The CDR3 covers 13 residues. CDR3 DNA sequence: TGTGCCGGCAGTTTATTGATGAACACTGAAGCTTTCTTT. Translated, it gives CAGSLLMNTEAFF.

This rearrangement joins TRBV20-1 to TRBJ1-5; a weak D match, TRBD1 (6 bases). The V end lost 5 bases, the J end lost 5 bases, and 13 bases lay between the germline ends. The length of the CDR3 is 13 residues. Germline V gene sequence: CDR1 DFQATT, CDR2 SNEGSKA (reference sequence). In DNA form, the CDR3 reads TGCAGTGCTGAACAGGGTGTCGATCAGCCCCAGCATTTT. Amino acids: CSAEQGVDQPQHF.

V gene TRBV27 combines with J gene TRBJ2-2, with TRBD1 matching over 10 bases. The CDR3 runs to 15 residues. Trimming at V came to 6 bases and at J to 4 bases, leaving 5 bases not matched to a gene. Germline lookup yields CDR1 MNHEY and CDR2 SMNVEV (reference sequence). The CDR3 here is CASSRDRGPTGELFF. For the CDR3, the DNA is TGTGCCAGCAGCCGGGACAGGGGTCCCACCGGGGAGCTGTTTTTT.

This clonotype was counted only a few times. The rearrangement links TRBV30 to TRBJ1-2; D is ambiguous. CDR1 and CDR2 from the germline V gene are GTSNPN and SVGIG (reference sequence). The V gene lost 0 bases and the J gene lost 6 bases, with 20 bases spanning the gap. The CDR3 is 16 residues long. The CDR3 nucleotides are TGTGCCTGGAGTGTACGCCGACTAGTCTTCTCTAATGGCTACACCTTC. Amino acid sequence: CAWSVRRLVFSNGYTF.

The chain is built from TRBV24-1 and TRBJ1-5; 7 positions match TRBD1. This CDR3 is built from 15 residues. CDR1 and CDR2 (germline): KGHDR, SFDVKD. V shed 7 bases and J 3 bases; nucleotides not matched to a gene: 8. The CDR3 DNA reads as TGTGCCACCAGCAGAGCAGGGGGTTTCAATCAGCCCCAGCATTTT. This gives the protein CATSRAGGFNQPQHF.